This TCR beta chain is drawn from a study of early T cells in non-severe SARS-CoV-2 infection. At the level of the study: Unsorted whole-blood RNA was sequenced in bulk, leaving chains unpaired.

Attachment of unique molecular identifiers to individual cDNA molecules was performed. Each CDR3 protein gets one entry after TCRdb re-called the 5' RACE reads with MiXCR. Among about 70,000 distinct CDR3 sequences, around 11% were seen once, and the ten largest hold approximately 4.5%. Germline lookup yields CDR1 SEHNR and CDR2 FQNEAQ (reference sequence). V lost 5 bases and J lost 5; bases outside the gene matches: 16. The CDR3 consists of 17 residues. This TCR derives from an adult who was a healthcare worker with PCR-confirmed SARS-CoV-2 infection or an uninfected control (not recorded which). The sequenced material came from whole blood. This sequence joins TRBV7-9 and TRBJ2-5; 8 bases agree with TRBD2. CDR3 in amino acids: CASSPPSERGFGETQYF. The CDR3 region has the DNA TGTGCCAGCAGCCCACCGTCCGAGCGGGGGTTTGGTGAGACCCAGTACTTC. The complete variable domain, with remaining parts taken from reference TRBV7-9 and TRBJ2-5, reads DTGVSQNPRHKITKRGQNVTFRCDPISEHNRLYWYRQTLGQGPEFLTYFQNEAQLEKSRLLSDRFSAERPKGSFSTLEIQRTEQGDSAMYLCASSPPSERGFGETQYFGPGTRLLVL.